Below, 22 T cell receptor beta chains from the same sample are listed, as sequenced in a study of CD39 and CD103 CD8 tumor-infiltrating T cells. Here immunoSEQ multiplex PCR was the method, and the copy in TCRdb shows in-frame clones only, minus some. This table holds roughly 15,000 clones, 85% to 95% found once. The sequenced sample consisted of CD8+ T cells sorted from blood. The sample's subset: total memory CD8 T cells (CD45RA-CCR7+/-) from blood or uninvolved lymph node. The source is a human donor with head and neck squamous cell carcinoma.

The J gene is TRBJ1-2, the V gene TRBV7-9; D is ambiguous. The CDR3 length is 15 residues. Germline V gives CDR1 SEHNR, CDR2 FQNEAQ (reference sequence). V was clipped by 0 bases and J by 6 bases, with 14 bases between them. The CDR3 region is CASSLALGPGHGYTF. CDR3 nucleotides: TGTGCCAGCAGCTTAGCCTTAGGGCCAGGACATGGCTACACCTTC.

This clone qualifies as medium-sized. The chain is built from TRBV5-1 and TRBJ2-5; the match to TRBD1 covers 8 bases. The germline CDR1 and CDR2 sequences are SGHRS and YFSETQ. V shed 4 bases and J 2 bases; nucleotides not matched to a gene: 7. The CDR3 spans 15 residues. The CDR3 coding sequence is TGCGCCAGCAGCCCTTACGGGACAGGACAAGAGACCCAGTACTTC. It encodes CASSPYGTGQETQYF.

The V and J genes are TRBV11-2 and TRBJ1-1, with D perhaps TRBD1 (6 bases). The CDR3 has 15 amino acids. Germline CDR1 reads SGHAT; CDR2 reads FQNNGV. The V and J ends lost 11 bases and 2 bases respectively, with 21 bases between them. The CDR3 nucleotides read TGTGCCGTCAAGAGTCAGGACAGTCTTAACACTGAAGCTTTCTTT. This sequence encodes CAVKSQDSLNTEAFF.

J is TRBJ1-2 and V is TRBV7-8; unclear D gene. Germline V gene sequence: CDR1 SGHVS, CDR2 FQNEAQ. Trimming took off 5 bases at V and 7 bases at J, with 17 bases between the two ends. The CDR3 runs to 14 residues. The CDR3 here is CASSPWSSGLGYTF. In DNA, the CDR3 is TGTGCCAGCAGCCCCTGGTCTTCAGGCCTTGGCTACACCTTC.

The chain combines TRBV27 with TRBJ1-1; D is possibly TRBD1 (5 bases). The V gene lost 2 bases and the J gene lost 6 bases, with 16 bases spanning the gap. The CDR3 is 15 residues long. Germline lookup yields CDR1 MNHEY and CDR2 SMNVEV (reference sequence). In nucleotides, the CDR3 is TGTGCCAGCAGTTTAACTGCCGGGACTTCGGCTGAAGCTTTCTTT. Protein product: CASSLTAGTSAEAFF.

The chain uses TRBV6-1 and TRBJ1-4, with 8 bases aligning to TRBD1. Trimming removed 2 bases from V and 0 bases from J; junction bases left unmatched: 11. This CDR3 is built from 19 residues. The germline CDR1 and CDR2 sequences are MNHNS and SASEGT. Here the CDR3 DNA reads TGTGCCAGCAGTGAACCGTGGAGACAGGGGAAAGCAACTAATGAAAAACTGTTTTTT. Translated, it gives CASSEPWRQGKATNEKLFF.

The genes are TRBV9 and TRBJ1-1; TRBD1 is a possible D gene (5 bases). Germline CDR1 and CDR2: SGDLS and YYNGEE. The V gene lost 3 bases and the J gene lost 1 base, with 10 bases spanning the gap. This CDR3 region has 14 residues. The CDR3 region is CASSAGGGNTEAFF. Here the CDR3 DNA reads TGTGCCAGCAGCGCCGGGGGGGGGAACACTGAAGCTTTCTTT.

By sample share, this clone is medium-sized. This sequence joins TRBV27 and TRBJ1-1, with D possibly being TRBD1 (5 bases). The CDR3 spans 16 residues. V was shortened by 6 bases and J by 0 bases, with 17 bases between the two germline ends. CDR1 is MNHEY and CDR2 is SMNVEV in the germline V gene (reference sequence). DNA of the CDR3: TGTGCCAGCAGCCCCCAAAAGAGGGACCTGAACACTGAAGCTTTCTTT. Amino acid sequence: CASSPQKRDLNTEAFF.

This clone has a single count. J is TRBJ2-3 and V is TRBV9, with 10 bases lining up with TRBD2. This CDR3 comprises 16 residues. V trimming: 0 bases; J trimming: 6 bases; junction bases outside the gene matches: 7. Germline V lookup: CDR1 SGDLS, CDR2 YYNGEE. The CDR3 DNA reads as TGTGCCAGCAGCGTAGCTAGCGGGGGATACTCGGATACGCAGTATTTT. This translates into CASSVASGGYSDTQYF.

This chain connects TRBV28 to TRBJ1-5; 8 bases line up with TRBD1. Germline V lookup: CDR1 MDHEN, CDR2 SYDVKM. The CDR3 contains 17 residues. The J segment lost 2 bases and the V segment lost 5 bases, leaving 11 bases of the junction unmatched. DNA for the CDR3: TGTGCCAGCAGTCCCCGGACAGGGACAATCGGCAATCAGCCCCAGCATTTT. Amino acids: CASSPRTGTIGNQPQHF.

This chain joins TRBV29-1 and TRBJ2-1; 7 positions agree with TRBD2. Germline CDR1 SQVTM, CDR2 ANQGSEA. V dropped 5 bases and J dropped 5; count of bases not matched to a gene: 6. The CDR3 is 13 amino acids. CDR3 amino acids: CSVRKRGNNEQFF. CDR3 sequence (DNA): TGCAGCGTTCGGAAGCGGGGCAACAATGAGCAGTTCTTC.

The V gene is TRBV9, the J gene TRBJ1-5, with 9 bases identical to TRBD1. There are 14 residues in the CDR3. Germline V CDR1 and CDR2: SGDLS, YYNGEE. V was clipped by 4 bases and J by 6 bases; unmatched bases: 5. CDR3 protein: CASSTDRGGQPQHF. The DNA of the CDR3 is TGTGCCAGCAGCACGGACAGGGGAGGTCAGCCCCAGCATTTT. Combining the CDR3 with reference TRBV9 and TRBJ1-5 gives the whole variable domain DSGVTQTPKHLITATGQRVTLRCSPRSGDLSVYWYQQSLDQGLQFLIQYYNGEERAKGNILERFSAQQFPDLHSELNLSSLELGDSALYFCASSTDRGGQPQHFGDGTRLSIL.

The gene calls are TRBV19 and TRBJ1-1, with 12 bases fitting TRBD1. J lost 7 bases, V lost 7 bases, and 19 bases had no gene match. Germline V gives CDR1 LNHDA, CDR2 SQIVND (reference sequence). CDR3 size: 18 residues. The CDR3 here is CASTPFRDRGRNPGEAFF. The CDR3 nucleotides are TGTGCCAGTACCCCCTTCCGGGACAGGGGGCGAAATCCGGGTGAAGCTTTCTTT.

V usage is TRBV5-1 and J usage is TRBJ2-7; 7 nucleotides align to TRBD1. Looked up from germline, CDR1 is SGHRS and CDR2 is YFSETQ. Unmatched junction bases numbered 6, after V lost 4 bases and J lost 2 bases. The CDR3 is 14 residues long. The CDR3 loop reads CASSPTGAPYEQYF. As DNA, the CDR3 is TGCGCCAGCAGCCCAACAGGGGCCCCCTACGAGCAGTACTTC.

The genes are TRBV6-1 and TRBJ2-5; 12 bases fit TRBD2. CDR1 and CDR2 (germline): MNHNS, SASEGT. The CDR3 has 15 amino acids. J gave up 2 bases and V 2 bases, and 0 bases lay outside the gene matches. The CDR3 DNA reads as TGTGCCAGCAGTGAACTAGCGGGGGGGCAAGAGACCCAGTACTTC. Encoded protein: CASSELAGGQETQYF.

The chain joins TRBV27 to TRBJ2-7, with D possibly called TRBD1 or TRBD2 (5 bases each). Germline CDR1 MNHEY, CDR2 SMNVEV (reference sequence). Trimming left V 11 bases short and J 6 bases short, with 20 bases between. The length of the CDR3 is 13 residues. The CDR3 DNA follows: TGTGCCGCAGGCTGGGACGGACAAGCCGAGCAGTACTTC. This sequence encodes CAAGWDGQAEQYF.

The chain combines TRBV5-1 with TRBJ1-1; 10 bases match TRBD1. Germline V gene sequence: CDR1 SGHRS, CDR2 YFSETQ. This CDR3 comprises 14 residues. With 3 bases clipped from V and 8 bases from J, the junction kept 7 bases outside the gene matches. CDR3 amino acids: CASSWDGTGAEAFF. CDR3 DNA sequence: TGCGCCAGCAGCTGGGATGGGACAGGGGCCGAAGCTTTCTTT.

The chain has TRBV4-2 and TRBJ1-5, with 9 bases fitting TRBD1. Per germline, CDR1 LGHNA and CDR2 YNFKEQ. The trim removed 0 bases at V and 7 bases at J, leaving 4 bases unmatched. The CDR3 is 15 residues long. The CDR3 DNA reads as TGTGCCAGCAGCCAAGAGGGGACAGGGTTCCAGCCCCAGCATTTT. Translating gives CASSQEGTGFQPQHF.

The J gene is TRBJ2-6, the V gene TRBV11-2, with D unclear. The germline gives CDR1 SGHAT, CDR2 FQNNGV. The CDR3 spans 13 residues. The ends were cut back, 8 bases at V and 1 base at J, with 6 bases in the middle. The CDR3 is CASLGSGANVLTF. Written as DNA, the CDR3 is TGTGCCAGCCTGGGTTCTGGGGCCAACGTCCTGACTTTC. The full variable domain, its missing parts supplied by reference TRBV11-2 and TRBJ2-6, is EAGVAQSPRYKIIEKRQSVAFWCNPISGHATLYWYQQILGQGPKLLIQFQNNGVVDDSQLPKDRFSAERLKGVDSTLKIQPAKLEDSAVYLCASLGSGANVLTFGAGSRLTVL.

This sequence joins TRBV4-1 and TRBJ2-7; D is perhaps TRBD1 (6 bases). The CDR3 totals 15 residues. CDR1 is MGHRA, CDR2 YSYEKL, per germline. Trimming stripped 1 base from V and 2 bases from J, with 12 bases between. CDR3: CASSQVAQGPYEQYF. Here the CDR3 DNA reads TGCGCCAGCAGCCAAGTCGCACAGGGTCCCTACGAGCAGTACTTC.

J is TRBJ1-2 and V is TRBV2; no firm D call. The CDR3 covers 14 residues. Germline loops: CDR1 SNHLY, CDR2 FYNNEI. Trimming pared 5 bases from V and 4 bases from J, leaving 14 bases between. The CDR3 sequence: CASSSNNILYGYTF. The CDR3 DNA reads TGTGCCAGCAGTTCGAACAATATCCTCTATGGCTACACCTTC. The variable domain in full, completed from reference TRBV2 and TRBJ1-2, reads EPEVTQTPSHQVTQMGQEVILRCVPISNHLYFYWYRQILGQKVEFLVSFYNNEISEKSEIFDDQFSVERPDGSNFTLKIRSTKLEDSAMYFCASSSNNILYGYTFGSGTRLTVV.

The chain links TRBV19 to TRBJ2-7; TRBD2 matches at 9 bases. Germline V gene data show CDR1 as LNHDA and CDR2 as SQIVND (reference sequence). J gave up 2 bases and V 6 bases, and 5 bases lay outside the gene matches. This CDR3 comprises 14 residues. The CDR3 protein is CASSPGGGAYEQYF. Here the CDR3 DNA reads TGTGCCAGTAGCCCCGGCGGGGGGGCCTACGAGCAGTACTTC.